This T cell receptor beta chain was identified during a study of blood T cell repertoires in COVID-19. Study-level information: There were acute and convalescent COVID-19 samples, and they came from the United States, Italy and Spain. Sources were T cells, B-cell-depleted T cells, or PBMCs; the material itself was cDNA or gDNA.

Original handling: Amplification with reference gene primers provided the estimates of nucleated cell counts. Profiled with immunoSEQ multiplex PCR; TCRdb holds only in-frame clones, not every one. That table supplies the V and J calls and clone size; D and trimming were determined from the DNA. The sample gives over 55,000 clones, 91% of which show up once; 2% to 2.5% is in the top ten. The junction had 8 bases not matched to a gene; V was cut back by 4 bases and J by 4 bases. CDR1 SGDLS and CDR2 YYNGEE come from the germline V gene. CDR3 length: 15 amino acids. The source material was peripheral blood. The sequence was obtained from a man aged 60 to 69 with acute or convalescent COVID-19. The V gene is TRBV9, the J gene TRBJ2-3, with TRBD1 matching over 8 bases. CDR3 bases: TGTGCCAGCAGCCCGCCAGGGGGCGCGGCAGATACGCAGTATTTT. Protein sequence: CASSPPGGAADTQYF.